This TCR beta chain was recovered during a study of T cells in narcolepsy. About the study: Patients with NT1 or NT2 and healthy control donors were enrolled.

The CDR3 spans 15 residues. Germline V gene sequence: CDR1 ENHRY, CDR2 SYGVKD. V was trimmed by 11 bases and J by 1 base, leaving 21 bases between them. Study findings and constraints: Reportedly, autoreactive clonotypes were serially detected in patients' blood but not controls'. Same-patient CSF and blood CD4+ T cell clonotypes included HCRT-specific and TRIB2-specific autoreactive ones. Autoreactive clone sequences were missing from some blood memory CD4+ repertoires.

Regarding this clone: Antigen unknown.

Generated by immunoSEQ multiplex PCR, the TCRdb table keeps only in-frame clones and is missing some. This table has about 40,000 clones, about nine tenths appearing once. The rearrangement links TRBV10-3 to TRBJ2-7; perhaps D is TRBD1 or TRBD2 (5 bases each). The clonotype comes from a human donor with narcolepsy. Input material: CD45RA- memory CD4+ T cells from PBMCs. CDR3: CAANPGTQASYEQYF. The CDR3 nucleotides are TGTGCCGCCAACCCCGGGACCCAAGCGTCCTACGAGCAGTACTTC.